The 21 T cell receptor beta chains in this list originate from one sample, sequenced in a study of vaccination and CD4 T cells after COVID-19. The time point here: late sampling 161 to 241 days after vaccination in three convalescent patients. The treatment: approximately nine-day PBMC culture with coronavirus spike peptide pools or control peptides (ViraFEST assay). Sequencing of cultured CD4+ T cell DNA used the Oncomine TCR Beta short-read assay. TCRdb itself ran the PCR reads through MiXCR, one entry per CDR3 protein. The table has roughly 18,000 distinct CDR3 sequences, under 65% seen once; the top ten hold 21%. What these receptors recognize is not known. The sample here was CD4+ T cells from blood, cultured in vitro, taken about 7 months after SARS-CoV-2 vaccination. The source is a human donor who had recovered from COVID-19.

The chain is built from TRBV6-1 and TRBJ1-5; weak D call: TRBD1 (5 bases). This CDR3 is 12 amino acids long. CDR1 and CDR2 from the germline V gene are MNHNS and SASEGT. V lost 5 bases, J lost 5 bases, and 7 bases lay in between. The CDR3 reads CASSRGDQPQHF. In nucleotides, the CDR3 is TGTGCCAGCAGTCGAGGGGATCAGCCCCAGCATTTT.

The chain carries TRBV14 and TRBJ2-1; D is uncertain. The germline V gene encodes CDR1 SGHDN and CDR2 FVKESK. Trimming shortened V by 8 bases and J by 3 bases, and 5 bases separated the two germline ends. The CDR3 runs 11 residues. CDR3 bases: TGTGCCAGCTCCCGCTACAATGAGCAGTTCTTC. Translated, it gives CASSRYNEQFF.

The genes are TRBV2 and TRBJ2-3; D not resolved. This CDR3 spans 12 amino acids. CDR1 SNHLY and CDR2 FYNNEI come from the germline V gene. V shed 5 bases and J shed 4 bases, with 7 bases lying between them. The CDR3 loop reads CASSRESDTQYF. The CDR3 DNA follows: TGTGCCAGCAGTAGAGAATCAGATACGCAGTATTTT.

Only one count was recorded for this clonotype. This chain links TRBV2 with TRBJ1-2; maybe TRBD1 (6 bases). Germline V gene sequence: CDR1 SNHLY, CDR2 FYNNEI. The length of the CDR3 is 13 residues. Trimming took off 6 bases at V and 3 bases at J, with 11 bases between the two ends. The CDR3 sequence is CASRDSTDYGYTF. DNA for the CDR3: TGTGCCAGCAGGGACAGTACCGACTATGGCTACACCTTC.

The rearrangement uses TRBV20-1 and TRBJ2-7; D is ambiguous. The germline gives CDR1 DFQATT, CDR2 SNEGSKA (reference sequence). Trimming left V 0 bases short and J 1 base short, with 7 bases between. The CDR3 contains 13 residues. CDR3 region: CSARDYRSYEQYF. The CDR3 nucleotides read TGCAGTGCTAGAGATTACCGGTCCTACGAGCAGTACTTC.

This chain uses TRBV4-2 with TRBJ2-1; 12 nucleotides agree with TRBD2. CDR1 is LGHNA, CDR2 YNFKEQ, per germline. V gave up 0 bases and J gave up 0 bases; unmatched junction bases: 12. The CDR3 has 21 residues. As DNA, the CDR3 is TGTGCCAGCAGCCAAGAAGGAGGGGCTAGCGGGAGGGTCAGCTCCTACAATGAGCAGTTCTTC. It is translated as CASSQEGGASGRVSSYNEQFF.

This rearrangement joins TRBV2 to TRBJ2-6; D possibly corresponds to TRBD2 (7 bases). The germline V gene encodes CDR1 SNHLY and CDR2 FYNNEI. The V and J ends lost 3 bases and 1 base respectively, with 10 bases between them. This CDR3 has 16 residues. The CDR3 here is CASSEAGASGANVLTF. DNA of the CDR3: TGTGCCAGCAGTGAGGCGGGGGCATCTGGGGCCAACGTCCTGACTTTC.

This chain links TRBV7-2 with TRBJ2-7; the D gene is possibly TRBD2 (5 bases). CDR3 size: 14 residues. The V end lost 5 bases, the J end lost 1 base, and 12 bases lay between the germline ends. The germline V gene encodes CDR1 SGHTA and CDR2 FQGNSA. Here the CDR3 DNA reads TGTGCCAGCAGCCCCGGGGTCGCATCCTACGAGCAGTACTTC. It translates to CASSPGVASYEQYF.

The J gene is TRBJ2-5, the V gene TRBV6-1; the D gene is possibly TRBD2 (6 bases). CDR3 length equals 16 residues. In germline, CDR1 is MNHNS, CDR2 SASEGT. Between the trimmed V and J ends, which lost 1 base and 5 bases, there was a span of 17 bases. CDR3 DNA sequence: TGTGCCAGCAGTGAAGGCGCGAGACTAGGATTTGAGACCCAGTACTTC. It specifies CASSEGARLGFETQYF.

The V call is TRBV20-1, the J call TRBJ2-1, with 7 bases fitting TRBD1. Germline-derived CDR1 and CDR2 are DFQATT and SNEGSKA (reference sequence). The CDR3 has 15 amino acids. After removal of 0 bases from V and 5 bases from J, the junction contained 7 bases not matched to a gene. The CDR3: CSARDWVGQDNEQFF. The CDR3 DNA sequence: TGCAGTGCTAGAGATTGGGTCGGACAGGACAATGAGCAGTTCTTC.

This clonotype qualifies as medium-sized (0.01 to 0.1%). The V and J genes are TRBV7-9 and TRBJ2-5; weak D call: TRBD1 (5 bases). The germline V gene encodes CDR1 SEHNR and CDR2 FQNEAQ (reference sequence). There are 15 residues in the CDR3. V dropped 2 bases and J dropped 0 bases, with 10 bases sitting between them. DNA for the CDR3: TGTGCCAGCAGCTTACAGGGTGGGGACCAAGAGACCCAGTACTTC. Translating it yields CASSLQGGDQETQYF.

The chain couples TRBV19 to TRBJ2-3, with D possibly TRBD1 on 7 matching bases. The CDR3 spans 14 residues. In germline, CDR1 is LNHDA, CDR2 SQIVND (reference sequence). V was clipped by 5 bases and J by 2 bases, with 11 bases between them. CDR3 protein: CASSRRGPTDTQYF. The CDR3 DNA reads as TGTGCCAGTAGTCGGAGGGGGCCCACAGATACGCAGTATTTT.

CDR3 sequence: CSARRGVDNQPQHF. In DNA, the CDR3 is TGCAGTGCTAGGAGAGGGGTTGACAATCAGCCCCAGCATTTT. The chain recombines TRBV20-1 with TRBJ1-5; tentative D call: TRBD1 (5 bases). This CDR3 contains 14 residues. Germline CDR1 and CDR2: DFQATT and SNEGSKA (reference sequence). V lost 3 bases to trimming and J lost 3 bases, with 12 bases between them.

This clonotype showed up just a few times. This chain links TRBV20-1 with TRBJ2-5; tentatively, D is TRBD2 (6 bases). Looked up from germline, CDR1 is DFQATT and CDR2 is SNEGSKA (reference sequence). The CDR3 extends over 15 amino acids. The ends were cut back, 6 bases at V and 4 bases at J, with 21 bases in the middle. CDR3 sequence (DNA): TGCAGTGCCAATACCCCGGAGGGCCTGGGAGAGACCCAGTACTTC. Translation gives CSANTPEGLGETQYF.

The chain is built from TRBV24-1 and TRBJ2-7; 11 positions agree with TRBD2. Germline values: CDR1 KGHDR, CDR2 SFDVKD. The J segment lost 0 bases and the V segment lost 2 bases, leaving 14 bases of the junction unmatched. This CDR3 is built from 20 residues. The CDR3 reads CATSDSTSGRGTSSSYEQYF. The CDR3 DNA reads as TGTGCCACCAGTGATTCCACTAGCGGGAGAGGCACTTCGAGCTCCTACGAGCAGTACTTC.

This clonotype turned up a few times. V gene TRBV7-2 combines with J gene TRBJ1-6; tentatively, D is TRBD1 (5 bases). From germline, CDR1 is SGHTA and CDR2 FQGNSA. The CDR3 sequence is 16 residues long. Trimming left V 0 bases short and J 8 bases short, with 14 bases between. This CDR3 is CASSLALGVLYSPLHF. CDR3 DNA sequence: TGTGCCAGCAGCTTAGCATTGGGGGTCTTGTATTCACCCCTCCACTTT.

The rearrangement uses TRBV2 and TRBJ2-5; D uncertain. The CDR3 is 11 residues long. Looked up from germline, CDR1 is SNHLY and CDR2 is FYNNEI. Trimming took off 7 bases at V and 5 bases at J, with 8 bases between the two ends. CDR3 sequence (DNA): TGTGCCAGCATACTTGAGGAGACCCAGTACTTC. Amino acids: CASILEETQYF. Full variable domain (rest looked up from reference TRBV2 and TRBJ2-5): EPEVTQTPSHQVTQMGQEVILRCVPISNHLYFYWYRQILGQKVEFLVSFYNNEISEKSEIFDDQFSVERPDGSNFTLKIRSTKLEDSAMYFCASILEETQYFGPGTRLLVL.

DNA of the CDR3: TGTGCCAGCAGCTTAGGCTCGGACGGTGAGCAGTTCTTC. Translated: CASSLGSDGEQFF. The chain recombines TRBV7-2 with TRBJ2-1; D ambiguous. Trimming left V 1 base short and J 9 bases short, with 10 bases between. Germline V CDR1 and CDR2: SGHTA, FQGNSA. The CDR3 length is 13 residues.

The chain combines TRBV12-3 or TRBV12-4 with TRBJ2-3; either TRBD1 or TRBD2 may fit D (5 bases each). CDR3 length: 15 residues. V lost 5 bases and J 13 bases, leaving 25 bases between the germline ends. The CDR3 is CASSRSSGTPDREYF. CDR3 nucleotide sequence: TGTGCCAGCAGTCGAAGTTCCGGGACCCCGGATCGCGAGTATTTT.

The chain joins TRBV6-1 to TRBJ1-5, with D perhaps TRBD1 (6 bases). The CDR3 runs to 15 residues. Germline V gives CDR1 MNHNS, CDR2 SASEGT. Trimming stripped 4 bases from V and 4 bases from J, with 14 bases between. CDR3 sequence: CASSAQGRSNQPQHF. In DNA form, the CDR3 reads TGTGCCAGCAGTGCCCAGGGGAGGTCGAATCAGCCCCAGCATTTT.

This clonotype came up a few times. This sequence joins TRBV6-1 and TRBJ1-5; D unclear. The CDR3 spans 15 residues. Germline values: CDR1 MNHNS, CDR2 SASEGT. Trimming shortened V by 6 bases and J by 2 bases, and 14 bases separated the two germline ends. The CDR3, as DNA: TGTGCCAGCAGCAAACCCGGACCTGGCAATCAGCCCCAGCATTTT. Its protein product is CASSKPGPGNQPQHF.